A selection of T cell receptor beta chains follows, all from one sample in a study of identifying expanded T cells in peripheral blood. Generated by immunoSEQ multiplex PCR, the TCRdb table keeps only in-frame clones and is missing some. Of under 70,000 clones listed, 87% are singletons. Source material: blood. These receptors were collected from a person aged 18 to 70 in good health. Each CDR3 is given with its conserved first and last residue. The order of the fields is V gene, J gene, clone size, D gene, CDR3 DNA, CDR3 protein. The D gene is left open where the match is weak. Size is omitted from some rows. Given values are once, few, many or a class for expanded clones.

>TRBV7-2|TRBJ2-2|.|TRBD2
TGTGCCGGGACTAGCAGGGCCGGGGAGCTGTTTTTT
CAGTSRAGELFF
>TRBV11-2|TRBJ2-7|few|TRBD1
TGTGCCAGCAGAAAAGGCCGGGACAGGGGCTACGAGCAGTACTTC
CASRKGRDRGYEQYF
>TRBV28|TRBJ2-4|.|TRBD2
TGTGCCAGCAGTTTCCCGGTGGGAGGGCCGCCCGACATTCAGTACTTC
CASSFPVGGPPDIQYF
>TRBV5-6|TRBJ2-5|once|TRBD2
TGTGCCAGCAGCTTGTGGTCTAGCGGAATCCAAGAGACCCAGTACTTC
CASSLWSSGIQETQYF
>TRBV7-3|TRBJ2-5|.|.
TGTGCCAGCAGCTTTAGGTCGGACCCGGGGGAGACCCAGTACTTC
CASSFRSDPGETQYF
>TRBV9|TRBJ2-2|.|.
TGTGCCAGCAGCGTAGGGGTTACCGGGGAGCTGTTTTTT
CASSVGVTGELFF
>TRBV5-1|TRBJ2-2|.|.
TGCGCCAGCAGCTTGGGACAGAACACCGGGGAGCTGTTTTTT
CASSLGQNTGELFF
>TRBV30|TRBJ2-7|.|TRBD1
TGTGCCTGGAGTGTCCGGGGAGCAGGGGGAGCCTACGAGCAGTACTTC
CAWSVRGAGGAYEQYF
>TRBV5-1|TRBJ2-1|.|.
TGCGCCAGCAGCTTGGTGTCCGGGAGTTCCTACAATGAGCAGTTCTTC
CASSLVSGSSYNEQFF
>TRBV19|TRBJ1-3|.|.
TGTGCCAGTAGTACGGTTCCCTCTGGAAACACCATATATTTT
CASSTVPSGNTIYF
>TRBV15|TRBJ1-1|.|.
TGTGCCACCGAGCATAACACTGAAGCTTTCTTT
CATEHNTEAFF
>TRBV19|TRBJ1-4|.|.
TGTGCCAGTAGACGGACCTTGGGTGAAAAACTGTTTTTT
CASRRTLGEKLFF
>TRBV5-4|TRBJ2-5|once|.
TGTGCCAGCAGCCTGAGCCTCCAAGAGACCCAGTACTTC
CASSLSLQETQYF
>TRBV2|TRBJ2-7|.|.
TGTGCCAGCTCCCTTGAAGGGGATAGTTCCTACGAGCAGTACTTC
CASSLEGDSSYEQYF
>TRBV28|TRBJ2-3|.|.
TGTGCCAGCAGTTTAGGGTCTTTCCGGGAGTATTTT
CASSLGSFREYF
>TRBV28|TRBJ1-2|.|TRBD1
TGTGCCAGCCGGACAGGGGAACCTAATGGCTACACCTTC
CASRTGEPNGYTF
>TRBV11-2|TRBJ1-5|.|.
TGTGCCAGCAGCTTAGGGGACGGGAGAAATCAGCCCCAGCATTTT
CASSLGDGRNQPQHF
>TRBV4-3|TRBJ2-6|once|.
TGCGCCAGCAGCCAAGAGGGCTCCAGCTCTGGGGCCAACGTCCTGACTTTC
CASSQEGSSSGANVLTF
>TRBV28|TRBJ2-7|once|TRBD2
TGTGCCTCGACCGGACTAGCGGGAGTATGGAGTTACGAGCAGTACTTC
CASTGLAGVWSYEQYF
>TRBV7-9|TRBJ1-1|.|TRBD1
TGTGCCAGCAGCTCAGGGGGCCACTCAAACTTCAACACTGAAGCTTTCTTT
CASSSGGHSNFNTEAFF
>TRBV21-1|TRBJ2-7|.|.
TGTGCCAGCAGCAAAGAGACGGGGCAGGACTTTTCCTACGAGCAGTACTTC
CASSKETGQDFSYEQYF
>TRBV6-1|TRBJ1-1|.|TRBD1
TGTGCCAGCAGTGCATCCTCGGAGGGGGCTGGAACTGAAGCTTTCTTT
CASSASSEGAGTEAFF
>TRBV27|TRBJ2-1|.|TRBD2
TGTGCCAGCAGTGCGCGGGGGGACAATGAGCAGTTCTTC
CASSARGDNEQFF
>TRBV27|TRBJ1-1|.|TRBD1
TGTGCCAGCAGTTCACAGGGGAACGCTGAAGCTTTCTTT
CASSSQGNAEAFF
>TRBV6-4|TRBJ1-1|.|.
TGTGCCAGCAGTGATGGGCCGAACACTGAAGCTTTCTTT
CASSDGPNTEAFF
>TRBV6-6|TRBJ1-2|.|TRBD1
TGTGCCAGCAGTCCGGGACAGGGAGGGGGCTACACCTTC
CASSPGQGGGYTF
>TRBV2|TRBJ1-3|.|.
TGTGCCAGCAAAGAGGGGGGCACCATATATTTT
CASKEGGTIYF
>TRBV7-2|TRBJ1-1|.|.
TGTGCCAGCAGCCCACTGACAACTAACACTGAAGCTTTCTTT
CASSPLTTNTEAFF
>TRBV6-5|TRBJ2-7|.|TRBD2
TGTGCCAGCAGCGAGACTCGGGAGGATTACGAGCAGTACTTC
CASSETREDYEQYF
>TRBV11-2|TRBJ2-6|.|TRBD1
TGTGCCAGCAGCTCGAGCACAGGGGGCGTTGCCGTCGGGGCCAACGTCCTGACTTTC
CASSSSTGGVAVGANVLTF
>TRBV5-1|TRBJ2-1|.|TRBD2
TGCGCCAGCAGCTTCGGGACTACGCGGCATGAGCAGTTCTTC
CASSFGTTRHEQFF
>TRBV6-6|TRBJ2-3|.|TRBD2
TGTGCCAGCAGCCCCTGGGCGGGAGGGCCGGATACGCAGTATTTT
CASSPWAGGPDTQYF
>TRBV6-1|TRBJ2-7|.|.
TGTGCCAGCAGTGAAGTCCCGGGGTTGTACGAGCAGTACTTC
CASSEVPGLYEQYF
>TRBV27|TRBJ2-3|once|.
TGTGCCAGCATTTCCACAGATACGCAGTATTTT
CASISTDTQYF
>TRBV7-6|TRBJ2-5|.|TRBD1
TGTGCCAGCAGCTTAGGGACAGGGCAAGAGACCCAGTACTTC
CASSLGTGQETQYF
>TRBV10-3|TRBJ2-2|.|TRBD2
TGTGCCATCACGAGCGGGGGGTTAGGCGGGGAGCTGTTTTTT
CAITSGGLGGELFF
>TRBV9|TRBJ2-1|.|TRBD1
TGTGCCAGCAGCGTAGGACAGGGGGCTAAAAATGAGCAGTTCTTC
CASSVGQGAKNEQFF
>TRBV6-4|TRBJ2-1|.|.
TGTGCCAGCAGTGCAGAGGGAGGCAATGAGCAGTTCTTC
CASSAEGGNEQFF
>TRBV5-1|TRBJ2-1|.|TRBD2
TGCGCCAGCAGCCCGGGACTAGACTACAATGAGCAGTTCTTC
CASSPGLDYNEQFF
>TRBV7-3|TRBJ1-1|.|.
TGTGCCAGCAGCTTAACTGGGTCGAACACTGAAGCTTTCTTT
CASSLTGSNTEAFF
>TRBV30|TRBJ2-7|.|TRBD2
TGTGCCTGTAACCCAGCGGGGGGATTCTACGAGCAGTACTTC
CACNPAGGFYEQYF
>TRBV9|TRBJ2-7|.|.
TGTGCCAGCAGCCCCCGGGACGGCTCCTACGAGCAGTACTTC
CASSPRDGSYEQYF
>TRBV7-9|TRBJ1-1|.|.
TGTGCCAGCAGCTCAAGTATGACTGAAGCTTTCTTT
CASSSSMTEAFF
>TRBV4-1|TRBJ2-3|few|.
TGCGCCAGCAGCCAAGGGACGGGCCACACAGATACGCAGTATTTT
CASSQGTGHTDTQYF
>TRBV6-1|TRBJ1-4|.|.
TGTGCCAGCAGTGAAAATACCTGGGGTTTCTTTATTGAAAAACTGTTTTTT
CASSENTWGFFIEKLFF